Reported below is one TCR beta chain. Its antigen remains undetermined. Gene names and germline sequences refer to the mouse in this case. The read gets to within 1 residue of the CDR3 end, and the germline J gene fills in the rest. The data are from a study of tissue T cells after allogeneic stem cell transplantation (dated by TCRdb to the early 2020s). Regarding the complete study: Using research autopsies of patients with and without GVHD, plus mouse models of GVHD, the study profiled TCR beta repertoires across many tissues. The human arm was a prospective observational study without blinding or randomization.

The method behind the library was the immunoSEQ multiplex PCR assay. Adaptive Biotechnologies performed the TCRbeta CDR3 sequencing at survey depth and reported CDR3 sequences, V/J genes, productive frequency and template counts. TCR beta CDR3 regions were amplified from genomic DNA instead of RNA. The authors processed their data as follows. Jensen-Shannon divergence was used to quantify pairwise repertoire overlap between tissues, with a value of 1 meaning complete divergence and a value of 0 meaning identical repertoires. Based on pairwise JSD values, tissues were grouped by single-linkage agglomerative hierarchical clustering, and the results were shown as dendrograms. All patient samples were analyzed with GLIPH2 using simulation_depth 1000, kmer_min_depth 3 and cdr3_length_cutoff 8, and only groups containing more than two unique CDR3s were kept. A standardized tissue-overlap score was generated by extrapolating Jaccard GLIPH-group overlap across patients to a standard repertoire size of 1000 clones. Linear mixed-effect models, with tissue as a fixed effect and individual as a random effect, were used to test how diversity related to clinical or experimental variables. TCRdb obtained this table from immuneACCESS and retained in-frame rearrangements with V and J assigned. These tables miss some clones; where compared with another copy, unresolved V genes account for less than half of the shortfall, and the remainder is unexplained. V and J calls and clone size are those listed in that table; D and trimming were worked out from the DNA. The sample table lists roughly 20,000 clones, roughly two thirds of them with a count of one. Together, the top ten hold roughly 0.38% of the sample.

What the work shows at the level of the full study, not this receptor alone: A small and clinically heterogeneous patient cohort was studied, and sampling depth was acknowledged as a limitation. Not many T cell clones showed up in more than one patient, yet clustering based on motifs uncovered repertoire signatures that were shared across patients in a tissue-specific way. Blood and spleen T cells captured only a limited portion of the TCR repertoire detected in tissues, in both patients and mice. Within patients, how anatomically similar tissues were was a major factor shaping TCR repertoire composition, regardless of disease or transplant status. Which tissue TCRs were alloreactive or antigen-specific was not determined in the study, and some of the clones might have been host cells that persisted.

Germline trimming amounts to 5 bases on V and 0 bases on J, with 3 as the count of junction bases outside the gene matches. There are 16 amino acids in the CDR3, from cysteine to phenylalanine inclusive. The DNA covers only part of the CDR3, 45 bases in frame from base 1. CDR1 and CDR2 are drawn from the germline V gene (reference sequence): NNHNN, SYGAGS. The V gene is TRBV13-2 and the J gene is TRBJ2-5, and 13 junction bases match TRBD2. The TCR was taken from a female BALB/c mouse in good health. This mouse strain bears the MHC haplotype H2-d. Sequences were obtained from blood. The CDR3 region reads CASGGLGGFNQDTQYF. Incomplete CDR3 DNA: TGTGCCAGCGGGGGACTGGGGGGGTTTAACCAAGACACCCAGTAC.